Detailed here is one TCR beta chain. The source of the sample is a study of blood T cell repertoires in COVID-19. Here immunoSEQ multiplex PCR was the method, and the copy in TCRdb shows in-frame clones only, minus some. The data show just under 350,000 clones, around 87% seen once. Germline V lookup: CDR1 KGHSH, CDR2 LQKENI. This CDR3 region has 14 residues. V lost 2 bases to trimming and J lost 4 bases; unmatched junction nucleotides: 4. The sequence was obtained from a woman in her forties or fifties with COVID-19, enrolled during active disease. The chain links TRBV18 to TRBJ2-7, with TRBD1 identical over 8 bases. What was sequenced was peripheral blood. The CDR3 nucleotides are TGTGCCAGCTCACCAAGGACAGGGTCTTACGAGCAGTACTTC. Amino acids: CASSPRTGSYEQYF.